These 26 T cell receptor beta chains were all obtained from the same sample, sequenced in a study of OX40 agonist ivuxolimab in advanced cancers. TCRdb's table, derived via immunoSEQ multiplex PCR, lists solely in-frame clones and lacks some. The sample lists over 55,000 clones, 84% occurring once. This specimen was CD4+ or CD8+ T cells sorted from blood, taken in a trial of the OX40 agonist ivuxolimab. These receptors were collected from an adult with an advanced solid tumor such as melanoma, head and neck, liver or kidney cancer.

The chain has TRBV19 and TRBJ1-1; D perhaps matches TRBD1 (6 bases). V was trimmed by 4 bases and J by 3 bases, leaving 9 bases between them. Germline-derived CDR1 and CDR2 are LNHDA and SQIVND (reference sequence). The CDR3 is 13 amino acids. The chain's CDR3 is CASSTQGYTEAFF. The CDR3 nucleotides are TGTGCCAGTAGTACACAGGGCTACACTGAAGCTTTCTTT.

The V call is TRBV7-9, the J call TRBJ2-5, with a tentative D call TRBD1 (6 bases). Trimming left V 1 base short and J 5 bases short, with 11 bases between. The CDR3 extends over 14 amino acids. Germline V gene data show CDR1 as SEHNR and CDR2 as FQNEAQ (reference sequence). The CDR3 coding sequence is TGTGCCAGCAGCTTAGAAGGACAGTGGGAGACCCAGTACTTC. Translation gives CASSLEGQWETQYF.

The V and J genes are TRBV5-1 and TRBJ2-5; D gene uncertain. The CDR3 totals 15 residues. Trimming took off 0 bases at V and 5 bases at J, with 14 bases between the two ends. Germline assignment: CDR1 SGHRS and CDR2 YFSETQ. The CDR3 region is CASSLGSSPSETQYF. CDR3 nucleotide sequence: TGCGCCAGCAGCTTGGGTAGTTCCCCAAGTGAGACCCAGTACTTC. Full variable domain (missing parts from reference TRBV5-1 and TRBJ2-5): KAGVTQTPRYLIKTRGQQVTLSCSPISGHRSVSWYQQTPGQGLQFLFEYFSETQRNKGNFPGRFSGRQFSNSRSEMNVSTLELGDSALYLCASSLGSSPSETQYFGPGTRLLVL.

The rearrangement uses TRBV4-3 and TRBJ1-2, with TRBD1 as a possible D gene (5 bases). Trimming shortened V by 4 bases and J by 5 bases, and 14 bases separated the two germline ends. In germline, CDR1 is LGHNA, CDR2 YSLEER. This CDR3 has 14 amino acids. The CDR3: CASSPGHGVYGYTF. CDR3 nucleotides: TGCGCCAGCAGCCCCGGACATGGTGTGTATGGCTACACCTTC.

The chain combines TRBV5-1 with TRBJ2-2; no clear D. Germline assignment: CDR1 SGHRS and CDR2 YFSETQ. This CDR3 has 14 amino acids. V lost 3 bases, J lost 5 bases, and 11 bases lay in between. The CDR3 sequence is CASSSKRGTGELFF. The CDR3 nucleotides are TGCGCCAGCAGCTCGAAACGAGGTACCGGGGAGCTGTTTTTT.

Remarks on this clone: At one of its ends the junction is not consistent with the germline gene, which may arise from a read error. The gene calls are TRBV7-7 and TRBJ2-3; 9 bases line up with TRBD2. Germline CDR1 is SSHAT and CDR2 is FNYEAQ (reference sequence). The CDR3 has 15 amino acids. In DNA form, the CDR3 reads TGTGCTAGCAGCCATGGACTAGCGAGCACAGATACGCAGTATTTT. It specifies CASSHGLASTDTQYF.

This chain's CDR3 is CSARVPDTQYF. Here the CDR3 DNA reads TGCAGTGCTAGAGTCCCAGATACGCAGTATTTT. This chain links TRBV20-1 with TRBJ2-3; D call uncertain. The V gene lost 1 base and the J gene lost 4 bases, with 3 bases spanning the gap. The CDR3 consists of 11 residues. CDR1 DFQATT and CDR2 SNEGSKA come from the germline V gene (reference sequence).

V usage is TRBV5-6 and J usage is TRBJ1-6; the D is unclear. V gave up 1 base and J gave up 7 bases, with 12 bases separating them. The CDR3 runs to 15 residues. The germline gives CDR1 SGHDT, CDR2 YYEEEE. In nucleotides, the CDR3 is TGTGCCAGCAGCTTGAATAGGTTGGCAAATTCACCCCTCCACTTT. This gives the protein CASSLNRLANSPLHF.

The chain recombines TRBV18 with TRBJ1-3; no clear D gene. This CDR3 region has 16 residues. Germline V gene data show CDR1 as KGHSH and CDR2 as LQKENI. Between the trimmed V and J ends, which lost 2 bases and 0 bases, there was a span of 11 bases. For the CDR3, the DNA is TGTGCCAGCTCACCATCAGTCACGTTCTCTGGAAACACCATATATTTT. This sequence encodes CASSPSVTFSGNTIYF.

The chain carries TRBV6-1 and TRBJ1-2, with TRBD1 identical over 9 bases. Trimming took 5 bases from V and 5 from J; bases not matched to a gene: 9. The CDR3 has 15 residues. The germline CDR1 and CDR2 sequences are MNHNS and SASEGT. CDR3 in DNA: TGTGCCAGCAGTTCACCGGGACAGGGAACTTATGGCTACACCTTC. Protein sequence: CASSSPGQGTYGYTF.

The rearrangement links TRBV7-2 to TRBJ2-2; TRBD1 matches 12 bases. V was clipped by 0 bases and J by 6 bases; unmatched bases: 5. The CDR3 length is 17 residues. The germline V gene has CDR1 SGHTA and CDR2 FQGNSA. The CDR3 is CASSLARDRGRPGELFF. In DNA form, the CDR3 reads TGTGCCAGCAGCTTAGCCCGGGACAGGGGGCGCCCCGGGGAGCTGTTTTTT.

The chain has TRBV7-8 and TRBJ2-5; TRBD1 might be the D (5 bases). The CDR3 runs to 15 residues. Per the germline V gene, CDR1 is SGHVS and CDR2 is FQNEAQ. Trimming shortened V by 5 bases and J by 5 bases, and 18 bases separated the two germline ends. CDR3 sequence reads: CASSPRPGRDETQYF. CDR3 nucleotides: TGTGCCAGCAGCCCCCGACCAGGGCGCGACGAGACCCAGTACTTC.

The J gene is TRBJ1-6, the V gene TRBV18, with a tentative D call TRBD1 (5 bases). The V and J ends lost 2 bases and 7 bases respectively, with 18 bases between them. CDR3 size: 17 residues. The germline CDR1 and CDR2 sequences are KGHSH and LQKENI. The CDR3 sequence is CASSPDVISGQNSPLHF. The CDR3 nucleotides read TGTGCCAGCTCACCAGATGTAATTTCCGGACAAAATTCACCCCTCCACTTT.

The J gene is TRBJ2-7, the V gene TRBV7-2, with 7 bases lining up with TRBD1. Germline lookup yields CDR1 SGHTA and CDR2 FQGNSA. Trimming at V came to 7 bases and at J to 1 base, leaving 7 bases not matched to a gene. The CDR3 is made up of 14 amino acids. In DNA form, the CDR3 reads TGTGCCAGCACTAGGGGGCCAGTGTCCTACGAGCAGTACTTC. It translates to CASTRGPVSYEQYF.

This sequence joins TRBV5-1 and TRBJ2-5; 10 nucleotides line up with TRBD2. The CDR3 totals 14 residues. V lost 2 bases to trimming and J lost 5 bases; unmatched junction nucleotides: 3. Germline V gives CDR1 SGHRS, CDR2 YFSETQ. The CDR3 sequence is CASSLQRGGETQYF. CDR3 DNA: TGCGCCAGCAGCTTACAGCGGGGGGGCGAGACCCAGTACTTC. Looking up the rest from reference TRBV5-1 and TRBJ2-5 gives the full variable domain: KAGVTQTPRYLIKTRGQQVTLSCSPISGHRSVSWYQQTPGQGLQFLFEYFSETQRNKGNFPGRFSGRQFSNSRSEMNVSTLELGDSALYLCASSLQRGGETQYFGPGTRLLVL.

The chain has TRBV14 and TRBJ1-4; tentatively, D is TRBD1 (6 bases). The CDR3 covers 13 residues. CDR1 and CDR2 from the germline V gene are SGHDN and FVKESK. Deletions cut 4 bases from V and 7 bases from J, with 10 bases between. CDR3 in DNA: TGTGCCAGCAGCCGGGGGGCAGCTGAAAAACTGTTTTTT. Translated: CASSRGAAEKLFF.

V is TRBV6-6 and J is TRBJ1-2, with D possibly being TRBD1 (6 bases). The CDR3 length is 14 residues. Trimming left V 6 bases short and J 7 bases short, with 18 bases between. CDR1 is MNHNY, CDR2 SVGAGI, per germline (reference sequence). CDR3 nucleotides: TGTGCCAGCAGCCTAGGACAGCCTTATCCTGGCTACACCTTC. Protein product: CASSLGQPYPGYTF.

This chain joins TRBV6-5 and TRBJ1-5; 8 nucleotides line up with TRBD1. The germline V gene encodes CDR1 MNHEY and CDR2 SVGAGI. CDR3 length: 16 residues. The V segment lost 4 bases and the J segment 4 bases; nucleotides outside the gene matches: 9. DNA of the CDR3: TGTGCCAGCAGTTCCGTAGGACAGGGACTGAATCAGCCCCAGCATTTT. Residues: CASSSVGQGLNQPQHF.

V gene TRBV28 combines with J gene TRBJ2-1; 7 bases map to TRBD1. The CDR3 spans 12 residues. Germline-derived CDR1 and CDR2 are MDHEN and SYDVKM. Trimming at V came to 5 bases and at J to 10 bases, leaving 5 bases not matched to a gene. The DNA for the CDR3 is TGTGCCAGCAGTGATAACAGGGGAGAGCAGTTCTTC. Translation: CASSDNRGEQFF. The full variable domain, rest sourced from reference TRBV28 and TRBJ2-1, is DVKVTQSSRYLVKRTGEKVFLECVQDMDHENMFWYRQDPGLGLRLIYFSYDVKMKEKGDIPEGYSVSREKKERFSLILESASTNQTSMYLCASSDNRGEQFFGPGTRLTVL.

The chain recombines TRBV5-6 with TRBJ2-2; maybe TRBD2 (6 bases). This CDR3 has 13 residues. V was shortened by 10 bases and J by 1 base, with 11 bases between the two germline ends. The germline CDR1 and CDR2 sequences are SGHDT and YYEEEE. The CDR3 protein is CAGSRGNTGELFF. CDR3 DNA: TGTGCCGGCTCGCGGGGGAACACCGGGGAGCTGTTTTTT.

This chain links TRBV6-6 with TRBJ1-1, with a weak D call TRBD1 (5 bases). This CDR3 contains 14 residues. Germline values: CDR1 MNHNY, CDR2 SVGAGI (reference sequence). V was trimmed by 2 bases and J by 0 bases, leaving 7 bases between them. The CDR3 nucleotides read TGTGCCAGCAGTTACAGGGGTATGAACACTGAAGCTTTCTTT. It is translated as CASSYRGMNTEAFF.

V and J are TRBV29-1 and TRBJ2-5, with D possibly being TRBD1 (6 bases). The CDR3 contains 14 residues. Trimming took off 1 base at V and 7 bases at J, with 16 bases between the two ends. CDR1 SQVTM and CDR2 ANQGSEA come from the germline V gene. The CDR3 DNA sequence: TGCAGCGTTGAAGTTTGGCCGACGACAGGGACCCAGTACTTC. Its protein product is CSVEVWPTTGTQYF.

This clone appeared once. The chain links TRBV19 to TRBJ2-2; 7 nucleotides line up with TRBD1. Germline V gene sequence: CDR1 LNHDA, CDR2 SQIVND (reference sequence). This CDR3 comprises 14 residues. The V segment lost 5 bases and the J segment 5 bases; nucleotides outside the gene matches: 5. Here the CDR3 DNA reads TGTGCCAGTAGTCCGGACAGGAGGACCGGGGAGCTGTTTTTT. This sequence encodes CASSPDRRTGELFF.

The chain links TRBV19 to TRBJ1-4, with D unclear. Germline lookup yields CDR1 LNHDA and CDR2 SQIVND (reference sequence). This CDR3 has 14 residues. Trimming removed 5 bases from V and 10 bases from J, with 17 bases in between. CDR3 residues: CASSPNHAVGKLFF. The CDR3 nucleotides read TGTGCCAGTAGTCCCAACCACGCGGTGGGAAAACTGTTTTTT.

The chain is built from TRBV10-3 and TRBJ2-7, with 9 bases identical to TRBD2. V lost 4 bases to trimming and J lost 1 base; unmatched junction nucleotides: 5. This CDR3 has 15 residues. Germline V gene sequence: CDR1 ENHRY, CDR2 SYGVKD. The CDR3 nucleotides are TGTGCCATCAGTGTAGTAGCGGGGGCTTCCTACGAGCAGTACTTC. Amino acid sequence: CAISVVAGASYEQYF.

The chain employs TRBV14 and TRBJ2-3; D gene unclear. This CDR3 contains 15 residues. The germline V gene encodes CDR1 SGHDN and CDR2 FVKESK. The V and J ends lost 2 bases and 1 base respectively, with 10 bases between them. The CDR3, as DNA: TGTGCCAGCAGCCAAAAAGGGCCCCGCACAGATACGCAGTATTTT. Translated, it gives CASSQKGPRTDTQYF.